This passage covers 20 T cell receptor beta chains from one sample sequenced in a study of post-analysis software for immune sequencing data. Tagging with unique molecular identifiers was a feature of the TCR beta cDNA libraries. Each CDR3 protein is one row after TCRdb ran MiXCR on the PCR reads. The sample has about 540,000 distinct CDR3 sequences, around 36% seen once; the top ten hold about 5.6%. Study-level results: Included in a set of roughly five TRBV segments more frequent in patients than controls were TRBV5-6, TRBV5-1 and TRBV20-1.

What these receptors recognize is not known. The specimen sequenced was blood. Every receptor here comes from a girl aged 2-17 years with multiple sclerosis.

This sequence joins TRBV7-2 and TRBJ2-7; D is possibly TRBD2 (6 bases). Germline V gene sequence: CDR1 SGHTA, CDR2 FQGNSA. V was shortened by 1 base and J by 2 bases, with 12 bases between the two germline ends. This CDR3 has 15 residues. The CDR3: CASSLGGVLTYEQYF. The DNA for the CDR3 is TGTGCCAGCAGCTTAGGCGGGGTGTTAACCTACGAGCAGTACTTC.

This clonotype was seen at least ten times. The gene calls are TRBV12-3 or TRBV12-4 and TRBJ1-2; D call uncertain. V was shortened by 1 base and J by 3 bases, with 3 bases between the two germline ends. This CDR3 has 12 amino acids. This CDR3 reads CASSLEYYGYTF. The CDR3, as DNA: TGTGCCAGCAGTTTAGAGTACTATGGCTACACCTTC.

This clonotype was recorded a few times. J is TRBJ2-3 and V is TRBV5-1; no reliable D call. CDR1 and CDR2 from the germline V gene are SGHRS and YFSETQ. V was trimmed by 2 bases and J by 2 bases, leaving 6 bases between them. The CDR3 runs to 13 residues. The CDR3 DNA sequence: TGCGCCAGCAGCTTCCAGCACACAGATACGCAGTATTTT. It encodes CASSFQHTDTQYF.

The sample holds a few counts of this clonotype. The J gene is TRBJ2-5, the V gene TRBV20-1; 8 bases are a match to TRBD2. Trimming cost V 2 bases and J 2 bases; bases outside gene matches: 13. Germline values: CDR1 DFQATT, CDR2 SNEGSKA (reference sequence). The CDR3 spans 17 residues. CDR3 loop: CSARRTGGSGSQETQYF. CDR3 nucleotide sequence: TGCAGTGCTAGACGAACCGGAGGGAGCGGGAGTCAAGAGACCCAGTACTTC.

This clonotype was detected only a few times. The chain links TRBV20-1 to TRBJ2-6; D is uncertain. Germline V CDR1 and CDR2: DFQATT, SNEGSKA (reference sequence). The CDR3 has 16 amino acids. V was clipped by 0 bases and J by 4 bases, with 13 bases between them. CDR3 nucleotides: TGCAGTGCTAGAGATCTTCGGAGCCCCGGGGCCAACGTCCTGACTTTC. Translation gives CSARDLRSPGANVLTF.

The chain couples TRBV6-6 to TRBJ1-6; D uncertain. Germline assignment: CDR1 MNHNY and CDR2 SVGAGI (reference sequence). The CDR3 is 15 residues long. The V end lost 0 bases, the J end lost 9 bases, and 12 bases lay between the germline ends. The DNA of the CDR3 is TGTGCCAGCAGTTACTCCACGGAACTGATTTCACCCCTCCACTTT. This gives the protein CASSYSTELISPLHF.

The J gene is TRBJ2-5, the V gene TRBV27; D gene unclear. The V and J ends lost 5 bases and 5 bases respectively, with 15 bases between them. Germline CDR1 is MNHEY and CDR2 is SMNVEV (reference sequence). This CDR3 has 14 amino acids. The CDR3 spells CASSDGSLGETQYF. The CDR3 DNA reads as TGTGCCAGCAGTGACGGTAGCCTCGGGGAGACCCAGTACTTC.

The chain has TRBV10-2 and TRBJ1-6; D gene unclear. There are 16 residues in the CDR3. The germline CDR1 and CDR2 sequences are WSHSY and SAAADI. Trimming pared 0 bases from V and 7 bases from J, leaving 13 bases between. CDR3 loop: CASSESRGKGNSPLHF. The CDR3 DNA is TGCGCCAGCAGTGAGTCAAGAGGGAAAGGGAATTCACCCCTCCACTTT.

The genes are TRBV2 and TRBJ2-7; 7 bases are a match to TRBD1. CDR3 length: 15 amino acids. Germline trimming cut 2 bases from V and 5 bases from J; bases unmatched to any gene: 9. Germline-derived CDR1 and CDR2 are SNHLY and FYNNEI. The DNA for the CDR3 is TGTGCCAGCAGTGAAAGTCGAGGGGGCGAAGACGAGCAGTACTTC. Translating it yields CASSESRGGEDEQYF. The whole variable domain, remainder taken from reference TRBV2 and TRBJ2-7, is EPEVTQTPSHQVTQMGQEVILRCVPISNHLYFYWYRQILGQKVEFLVSFYNNEISEKSEIFDDQFSVERPDGSNFTLKIRSTKLEDSAMYFCASSESRGGEDEQYFGPGTRLTVT.

This clonotype was recorded a few times. V usage is TRBV2 and J usage is TRBJ2-1, with 15 bases matching TRBD2. The CDR3 totals 19 residues. Trimming took 6 bases from V and 7 from J; bases not matched to a gene: 16. Per the germline V gene, CDR1 is SNHLY and CDR2 is FYNNEI. The CDR3 coding sequence is TGTGCCAGCAGGAACCCTGGGACTAGCGGGGGGCCCAGTCGTAATGAGCAGTTCTTC. Translating gives CASRNPGTSGGPSRNEQFF. The full variable domain, its missing parts supplied by reference TRBV2 and TRBJ2-1, is EPEVTQTPSHQVTQMGQEVILRCVPISNHLYFYWYRQILGQKVEFLVSFYNNEISEKSEIFDDQFSVERPDGSNFTLKIRSTKLEDSAMYFCASRNPGTSGGPSRNEQFFGPGTRLTVL.

This clonotype was observed a handful of times. The gene calls are TRBV29-1 and TRBJ2-7, with TRBD1 matching over 9 bases. The CDR3 extends over 17 amino acids. Germline V gene sequence: CDR1 SQVTM, CDR2 ANQGSEA. The ends lost 0 bases at V and 3 bases at J; junction bases unmatched: 12. The CDR3 loop is CSVEDSLEGQGLYEQYF. The DNA for the CDR3 is TGCAGCGTTGAAGATTCACTTGAGGGACAGGGTCTCTACGAGCAGTACTTC.

The chain is built from TRBV6-5 and TRBJ2-1; TRBD2 might be the D (5 bases). This CDR3 comprises 13 residues. V lost 6 bases and J 13 bases, leaving 19 bases between the germline ends. Germline CDR1 MNHEY, CDR2 SVGAGI. CDR3 in amino acids: CASSPIRGSSQFF. CDR3 DNA: TGTGCCAGCAGCCCGATTCGAGGGTCTAGTCAGTTCTTC.

In its sample, this clonotype was seen a few times. The chain carries TRBV2 and TRBJ2-1; D is possibly TRBD1 (6 bases). Trimming shortened V by 3 bases and J by 3 bases, and 18 bases separated the two germline ends. This CDR3 is 17 amino acids long. Germline loops: CDR1 SNHLY, CDR2 FYNNEI. CDR3 DNA sequence: TGTGCCAGCAGTGATTCTCCGGACAGCGGACTCTACAATGAGCAGTTCTTC. Translated, it gives CASSDSPDSGLYNEQFF.

The V and J genes are TRBV20-1 and TRBJ2-1; maybe TRBD2 (6 bases). V was shortened by 6 bases and J by 7 bases, with 22 bases between the two germline ends. Germline V lookup: CDR1 DFQATT, CDR2 SNEGSKA (reference sequence). This CDR3 region has 15 residues. The CDR3 here is CSAIKPGLRRNEQFF. The CDR3 coding sequence is TGCAGTGCAATCAAACCGGGACTCCGAAGGAATGAGCAGTTCTTC.

This clonotype was observed a few times. The chain couples TRBV7-2 to TRBJ1-2, with TRBD1 as a possible D gene (6 bases). The CDR3 runs to 17 residues. CDR1 is SGHTA and CDR2 is FQGNSA in the germline V gene. With 5 bases removed from V and 2 bases from J, the gap between germline ends came to 21 bases. As DNA, the CDR3 is TGTGCCAGCAGCCCCGGGGGGGCGGGGAGGGGGAACTATGGCTACACCTTC. Translation gives CASSPGGAGRGNYGYTF.

This clonotype was found a few times. V gene TRBV11-2 combines with J gene TRBJ2-7; TRBD2 might be the D (5 bases). Trimming took 4 bases from V and 0 from J, leaving 10 bases between them. Germline V lookup: CDR1 SGHAT, CDR2 FQNNGV. The CDR3 sequence is 14 residues long. The CDR3 region has the DNA TGTGCCAGCAGCTCGGACGGAGGCTCCTACGAGCAGTACTTC. This codes for CASSSDGGSYEQYF.

CDR3 nucleotide sequence: TGTGCCAGCAGTTTGGGAGAAAGCCGTGCAACTAATGAAAAACTGTTTTTT. This translates into CASSLGESRATNEKLFF. This chain uses TRBV12-3 or TRBV12-4 with TRBJ1-4; D is ambiguous. The CDR3 is made up of 17 amino acids. The ends were cut back, 3 bases at V and 0 bases at J, with 14 bases in the middle.

This clonotype was found many times. The chain has TRBV12-3 or TRBV12-4 and TRBJ1-4, with D possibly matching TRBD1 (6 bases). V dropped 3 bases and J dropped 10 bases, with 9 bases sitting between them. CDR3 length equals 12 residues. In DNA, the CDR3 is TGTGCCAGCAGTTTGGGGGCCCTAAAACTGTTTTTT. Its translation is CASSLGALKLFF.

The rearrangement links TRBV6-2 or TRBV6-3 to TRBJ1-5; perhaps TRBD1 as D (6 bases). The CDR3 sequence is 13 residues long. In germline, CDR1 is MNHEY, CDR2 SVGEGT. Trimming removed 6 bases from V and 5 bases from J, with 11 bases in between. The CDR3 DNA is TGTGCCAGCAGCGGACAGCCACATCAGCCCCAGCATTTT. Translating gives CASSGQPHQPQHF.

The chain is built from TRBV20-1 and TRBJ2-7; TRBD2 agrees at 14 bases. Germline-derived CDR1 and CDR2 are DFQATT and SNEGSKA (reference sequence). J gave up 3 bases and V 2 bases, and 3 bases lay outside the gene matches. The CDR3 sequence is 15 residues long. Written as DNA, the CDR3 is TGCAGTGCTAGATCGACTAGCGGGGGGGACTACGAGCAGTACTTC. It translates to CSARSTSGGDYEQYF.